Described below is a single TCR beta chain sequence and its context. The V gene's germline CDR1 is MNHEY and CDR2 SVGEGT. V was trimmed by 6 bases and J by 3 bases, leaving 8 bases between them. This CDR3 spans 12 amino acids. The Seattle site enrolled patients during active infection and followed them longitudinally. In the authors' workflow: Amplifying reference gene primers gave estimates of nucleated cell counts. Here immunoSEQ multiplex PCR was the method, and the copy in TCRdb shows in-frame clones only, minus some. V and J calls and clone size are as listed in that table; D and trimming were resolved from the DNA. The data contain about 170,000 clones, 80% to 90% of them singletons. The record originates from a study of blood T cell repertoires in COVID-19. Study context: Italy, Spain and the United States were the sources of the convalescent and acute COVID-19 samples. PBMCs, B-cell-depleted T cells, or T cells provided the cDNA or gDNA that made up the material.

The genes are TRBV6-2 or TRBV6-3 and TRBJ1-1; tentatively, D is TRBD1 (5 bases). The receptor was derived from an elderly woman with COVID-19, enrolled during active disease. Sequences were obtained from peripheral blood. The CDR3 sequence: CASSVGDTEAFF. CDR3 DNA sequence: TGTGCCAGCAGCGTAGGGGACACTGAAGCTTTCTTT.